What follows describes a single TCR beta chain. What it binds is unknown. The data derive from a study of CD4+ T cells in melanoma. General study results and limits: Reportedly, melanoma neoantigen-specific CD4+ T cells showed varied differentiation states. CD8+ T cell, macrophage and B cell function reportedly correlated with neoantigen-specific CD4+ T cells.

Data came from immunoSEQ multiplex PCR; TCRdb stores just in-frame clones and leaves some out. The sample has about 21,000 clones, over 70% seen once. This receptor was taken from a human donor with melanoma. Sequenced material: cells from a culture (not recorded whether cultured in vitro).

The CDR3 sequence is CASSLGGGEQYF. The CDR3 DNA sequence: TGCGCCAGCAGCTTGGGGGGCGGCGAGCAGTACTTC. The gene calls are TRBV5-1 and TRBJ2-7; TRBD1 is a possible D gene (5 bases). This CDR3 spans 12 amino acids. The V and J ends lost 0 bases and 6 bases respectively, with 7 bases between them. CDR1 and CDR2 (germline): SGHRS, YFSETQ.